This T cell receptor (beta chain) was sequenced during a study of OX40 agonist ivuxolimab in advanced cancers. Study at large: Dose-escalation patients' cancers were hepatocellular carcinoma, melanoma, renal cell or head and neck cancer.

Enrollment shut out patients with autoimmune disease history or systemic immunosuppression. With baseline, cycle 4 day 1, and cycle 7 day 1 as timepoints, blood was sampled. Germline-derived CDR1 and CDR2 are LNHDA and SQIVND (reference sequence). V was cut by 3 bases and J by 2 bases, with 8 bases left in between. The CDR3 extends over 13 amino acids. TCRdb's copy holds only in-frame clones and misses some; the assay was immunoSEQ multiplex PCR. The table has about 14,000 clones, 70% to 75% seen once. Specimen: CD4+ or CD8+ T cells sorted from blood, collected in a trial of the OX40 agonist ivuxolimab. The chain has TRBV19 and TRBJ2-7; no clear D. This TCR was recovered from an adult with an advanced solid tumor such as melanoma, head and neck, liver or kidney cancer. The CDR3 is CASSMGGPYEQYF. CDR3 nucleotides: TGTGCCAGTAGTATGGGTGGTCCCTACGAGCAGTACTTC.